A selection of T cell receptor beta chains follows, all from one sample in a study of T cell repertoires in ileal Crohn's disease. Libraries were prepared by immunoSEQ multiplex PCR; TCRdb keeps only in-frame clonotypes and omits some of them. The sample holds roughly 5,200 clones, roughly 91% seen once. The sequencing input was ileal tissue. The receptors come from an adult with Crohn's disease. CDR3s include the opening cysteine and the closing phenylalanine or tryptophan. A D gene is named only where the DNA matches it firmly. Clone sizes are given selectively: once, few, many, or a class where the clone is expanded.

J	length	D	V	size	DNA	CDR3
TRBJ1-2	14	-	TRBV9	-	TGTGCCAGCAGCGTCCGGGCAGGGGACTATGGCTACACCTTC	CASSVRAGDYGYTF
TRBJ2-3	15	-	TRBV12-5	-	TGTGCTAGTGAAGCCGGGCAATCCTCCACAGATACGCAGTATTTT	CASEAGQSSTDTQYF
TRBJ1-5	16	-	TRBV9	-	TGTGCCAGCAGCGTAGGGCCCGATGACACGGCGGGGTCCCAGCATTTT	CASSVGPDDTAGSQHF
TRBJ2-5	13	TRBD2	TRBV5-1	-	TGCGCCAGCAGCGGGGAGGGGCAAGAGACCCAGTACTTC	CASSGEGQETQYF
TRBJ2-3	16	-	TRBV6-6	-	TGTGCCACTTCCCCCAGGCCGGGCGAGGGCACAGATACGCAGTATTTT	CATSPRPGEGTDTQYF
TRBJ2-7	16	-	TRBV27	-	TGTGCCAGCAGTTTAAGGTCGACAGATCGATCCTACGAGCAGTACTTC	CASSLRSTDRSYEQYF
TRBJ2-6	15	-	TRBV27	once	TGTGCCAGCAGTCCAAGGGGTTCCGGGGCCAACGTCCTGACTTTC	CASSPRGSGANVLTF
TRBJ2-7	15	TRBD2	TRBV5-5	few	TGTGCCAGCAGCGCGGAGGGAGGGACTCTCTACGAGCAGTACTTC	CASSAEGGTLYEQYF
TRBJ1-5	15	-	TRBV5-5	-	TGTGCCAGCAGCTTGGACCCCAGGAGCAATCAGCCCCAGCATTTT	CASSLDPRSNQPQHF
TRBJ1-1	17	-	TRBV18	once	TGTGCCAGCTCACCACGTCGGATTGGGGGGGTGAACACTGAAGCTTTCTTT	CASSPRRIGGVNTEAFF
TRBJ2-7	13	-	TRBV5-1	-	TGCGCCAGCAGACCAATTGACGGTTACGAGCAGTACTTC	CASRPIDGYEQYF
TRBJ1-4	14	-	TRBV11-3	-	TGTGCCAGCAGCGTACGACAGTCCAATGAAAAACTGTTTTTT	CASSVRQSNEKLFF
TRBJ1-1	16	TRBD1	TRBV5-1	-	TGCGCCAGTCGACAGGGGGCAGACCTAACTAACACTGAAGCTTTCTTT	CASRQGADLTNTEAFF
TRBJ1-4	16	TRBD1	TRBV6-5	-	TGTGCCAGCAGTTACGGGGGACCGGGACAGGGGGGAAAACTGTTTTTT	CASSYGGPGQGGKLFF
TRBJ1-1	14	-	TRBV7-2	-	TGTGCCAGCAGCTTAAGGAGCAGGGGCACTGAAGCTTTCTTT	CASSLRSRGTEAFF
TRBJ1-2	14	-	TRBV6-5	once	TGTGCCAGCAGTCCCGGGGCCCCACGTCATGGCTACACCTTC	CASSPGAPRHGYTF
TRBJ1-6	13	-	TRBV5-1	-	TGCGCCAGCAGCTTGGAGAGACATTCACCCCTCCACTTT	CASSLERHSPLHF
TRBJ2-2	16	-	TRBV7-2	-	TGTGCCAGCGGGGTACAGGGTAGGGTAAAGACCGGGGAGCTGTTTTTT	CASGVQGRVKTGELFF
TRBJ1-1	13	TRBD1	TRBV2	-	TGTGCCAGCAGTGCTGACAGGGGGCGCGAAGCTTTCTTT	CASSADRGREAFF
TRBJ2-4	13	-	TRBV2	-	TGTGCCAGCAGCGCCAAGGGCCTAAACATTCAGTACTTC	CASSAKGLNIQYF
TRBJ2-7	15	TRBD2	TRBV7-3	-	TGTGCCAGCAGACCTAGCGGGGAGCCCTCCTACGAGCAGTACTTC	CASRPSGEPSYEQYF
TRBJ1-1	14	-	TRBV28	-	TGTGCCAGCAGTTTAGACGCAGGGTTGTCTGAAGCTTTCTTT	CASSLDAGLSEAFF
TRBJ1-3	14	-	TRBV9	-	TGTGCCAGCAGCGCCTTTAACGAGGGAAACACCATATATTTT	CASSAFNEGNTIYF